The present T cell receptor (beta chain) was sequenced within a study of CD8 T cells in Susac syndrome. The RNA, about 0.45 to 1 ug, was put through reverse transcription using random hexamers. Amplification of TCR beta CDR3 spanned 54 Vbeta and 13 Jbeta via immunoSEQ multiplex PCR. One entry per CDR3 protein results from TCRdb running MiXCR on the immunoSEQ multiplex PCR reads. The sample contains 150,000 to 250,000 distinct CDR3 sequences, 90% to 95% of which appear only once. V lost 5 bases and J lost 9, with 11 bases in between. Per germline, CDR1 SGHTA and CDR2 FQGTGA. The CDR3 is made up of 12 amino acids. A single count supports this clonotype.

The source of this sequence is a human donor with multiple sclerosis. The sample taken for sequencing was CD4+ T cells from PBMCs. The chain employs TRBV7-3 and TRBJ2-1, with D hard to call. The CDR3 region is CASSGPGGEQFF. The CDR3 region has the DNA TGTGCCAGCAGCGGCCCGGGTGGTGAGCAGTTCTTC.